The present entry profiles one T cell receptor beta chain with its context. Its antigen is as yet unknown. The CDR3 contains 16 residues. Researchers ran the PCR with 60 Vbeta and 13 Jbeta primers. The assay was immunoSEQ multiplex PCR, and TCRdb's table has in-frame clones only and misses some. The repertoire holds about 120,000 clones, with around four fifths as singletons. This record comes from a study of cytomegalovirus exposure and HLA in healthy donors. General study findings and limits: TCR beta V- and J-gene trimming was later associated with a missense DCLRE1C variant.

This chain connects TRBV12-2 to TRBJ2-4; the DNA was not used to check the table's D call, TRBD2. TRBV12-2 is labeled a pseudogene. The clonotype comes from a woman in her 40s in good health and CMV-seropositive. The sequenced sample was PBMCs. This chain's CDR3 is CASRLDVRGDKNIQYF. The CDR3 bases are TGTGCAAGTCGCTTAGATGTTCGGGGGGACAAAAACATTCAGTACTTC.